This T cell receptor (beta chain) was identified during a study of T cell changes during pregnancy in multiple sclerosis. Repertoires were generated with immunoSEQ multiplex PCR, while TCRdb's copy carries only in-frame clones and drops some. The repertoire holds over 45,000 clones, with 75% to 90% as singletons. Trimming removed 1 base at V and 4 bases at J, with 10 bases between. The CDR3 sequence is 14 residues long. CDR1 and CDR2 (germline): SGHAT, FQNNGV. The gene calls are TRBV11-2 and TRBJ1-1; no clear D gene. This clonotype was sampled from a female donor with multiple sclerosis, enrolled in a pregnancy study. The sequencing here drew on CD4+ T cells from peripheral blood mononuclear cells, taken in the first trimester of pregnancy. CDR3 nucleotide sequence: TGTGCCAGCAGCTTAGGATCGACGGGCACTGAAGCTTTCTTT. It translates to CASSLGSTGTEAFF.